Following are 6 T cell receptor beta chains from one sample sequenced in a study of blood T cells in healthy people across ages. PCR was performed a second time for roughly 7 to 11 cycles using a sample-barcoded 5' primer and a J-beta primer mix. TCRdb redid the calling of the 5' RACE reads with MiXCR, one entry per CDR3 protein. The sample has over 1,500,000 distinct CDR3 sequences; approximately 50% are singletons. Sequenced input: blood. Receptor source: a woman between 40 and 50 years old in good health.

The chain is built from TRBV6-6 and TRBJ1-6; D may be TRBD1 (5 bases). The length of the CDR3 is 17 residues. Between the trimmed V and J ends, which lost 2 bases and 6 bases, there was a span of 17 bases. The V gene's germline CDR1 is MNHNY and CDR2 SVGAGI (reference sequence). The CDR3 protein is CASSYQPGRGGNSPLHF. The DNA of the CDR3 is TGTGCCAGCAGTTACCAACCCGGTAGGGGAGGTAATTCACCCCTCCACTTT.

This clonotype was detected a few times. The CDR3 nucleotides read TGTGCCAGCAGTTACGGGACAGGGCAGGGTACGCAGTATTTT. Translated: CASSYGTGQGTQYF. The V and J genes are TRBV6-5 and TRBJ2-3, with 9 bases identical to TRBD1. Unmatched junction bases numbered 5, after V lost 2 bases and J lost 8 bases. The CDR3 covers 14 residues. Germline CDR1 and CDR2: MNHEY and SVGAGI.

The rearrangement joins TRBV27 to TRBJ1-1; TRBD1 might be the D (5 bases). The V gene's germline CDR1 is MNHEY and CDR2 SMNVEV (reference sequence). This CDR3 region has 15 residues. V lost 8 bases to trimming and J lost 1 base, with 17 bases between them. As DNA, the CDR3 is TGTGCCAGCCTTTCGGACATGAGGGCGAACACTGAAGCTTTCTTT. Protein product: CASLSDMRANTEAFF.

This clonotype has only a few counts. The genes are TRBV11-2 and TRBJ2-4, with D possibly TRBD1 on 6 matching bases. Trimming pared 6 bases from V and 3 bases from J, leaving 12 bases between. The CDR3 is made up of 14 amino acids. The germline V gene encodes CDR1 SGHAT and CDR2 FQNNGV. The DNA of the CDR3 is TGTGCCAGCAGACTTTTAGGGGGCAAAAACATTCAGTACTTC. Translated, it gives CASRLLGGKNIQYF.

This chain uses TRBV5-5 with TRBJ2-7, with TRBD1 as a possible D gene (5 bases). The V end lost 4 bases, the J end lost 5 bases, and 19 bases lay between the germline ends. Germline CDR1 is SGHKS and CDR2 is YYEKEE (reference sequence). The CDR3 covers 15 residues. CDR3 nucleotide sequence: TGTGCCAGCAGCGGCGGACATCAAAAATACGACGAGCAGTACTTC. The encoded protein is CASSGGHQKYDEQYF. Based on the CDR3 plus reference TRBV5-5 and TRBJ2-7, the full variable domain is DAGVTQSPTHLIKTRGQQVTLRCSPISGHKSVSWYQQVLGQGPQFIFQYYEKEERGRGNFPDRFSARQFPNYSSELNVNALLLGDSALYLCASSGGHQKYDEQYFGPGTRLTVT.

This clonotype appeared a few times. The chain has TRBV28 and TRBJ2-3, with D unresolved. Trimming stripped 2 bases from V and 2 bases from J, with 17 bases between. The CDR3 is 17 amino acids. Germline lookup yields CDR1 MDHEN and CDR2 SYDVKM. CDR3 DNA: TGTGCCAGCAGTTTACCCCTCCGATCGAGCCCCACAGATACGCAGTATTTT. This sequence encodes CASSLPLRSSPTDTQYF.